What follows describes a single T cell receptor beta chain. Sequencing was performed with immunoSEQ multiplex PCR; in TCRdb, only in-frame clones are kept and a portion is missing. This sample yields 40,000 or so clones, of which over 80% are seen a single time; roughly 9% belongs to the top ten. This CDR3 region has 14 residues. Germline-derived CDR1 and CDR2 are MRHNA and SNTAGT. V shed 4 bases and J shed 0 bases, with 7 bases lying between them. All patients experienced relapse after autologous stem cell transplantation, and brentuximab vedotin exposure was variable. These data are taken from a study of PD-1 blockade in classical Hodgkin lymphoma.

This receptor was identified in a human donor with classical Hodgkin lymphoma. Sample: peripheral blood mononuclear cells (PBMCs), taken at baseline. The chain is built from TRBV6-4 and TRBJ1-5; D not certain. The DNA of the CDR3 is TGTGCCAGCAGTGCGGAAAATAGCAATCAGCCCCAGCATTTT. Protein product: CASSAENSNQPQHF.